The sequence of this TCR beta chain was determined in a study of T-cell memory formation after mild COVID-19 (dated by TCRdb to about 2021). For the study in its entirety: TCR sequence clusters from the two donors were largely donor specific. In a couple of donors, T-cell clones that expanded and contracted after mild COVID-19 were tracked by sequencing TCRalpha and TCRbeta repertoires over time. Two young, previously healthy adult volunteers made up the cohort, one male and one female.

The junction carries 10 bases between V and J, which are trimmed by 4 bases and 3 bases respectively. The germline V gene supplies CDR1 SGHTA and CDR2 FQGNSA. The CDR3 has 13 amino acids, counting the end cysteine and phenylalanine. Kept here is only the CDR3 DNA, which spans 39 bases and is read in frame from base 1. The sample was run on an Illumina NovaSeq 6000. Using 5'RACE with constant-segment primers, TCRalpha and TCRbeta cDNA libraries were constructed, with sample barcodes and unique molecular identifiers added in the process. RNA was extracted from every sample with Trizol reagent. Amplification of the libraries took two PCR steps, and the second step added a second sample barcode plus Illumina TruSeq adapters. Sequencing of libraries was performed on an Illumina NovaSeq with 2 x 150 bp paired-end reads. In the original analysis: Reads were demultiplexed and collapsed into UMI-guided consensus sequences with migec v1.2.7. Using mixcr v2.1.11, UMI consensuses were aligned to TRA and TRB V and J templates and then assembled into clonotypes. A clonotype was counted as expanded or contracted only when both edgeR and NoisET called the clonotype significant, with the noise models trained on biological replicates. For edgeR calls, the thresholds were a false discovery rate-adjusted p below 0.01 and a log2 fold-change of 1. As an exploratory analysis of dynamics, max-normalized trajectories of the 1000 most abundant clonotypes were examined by PCA with hierarchical clustering. The CD4 or CD8 phenotype of responding clones was assigned using the separately sequenced CD4+ and CD8+ repertoires. TCRdb reprocessed the public reads (quality trimming at Q25 with fastp, clone calling with MiXCR) and kept in-frame beta chains. Rows merge per CDR3 protein into single entries with the most common DNA and genes. What appears here as the V and J calls and clone size reflects TCRdb's work, not the paper's. In this sample the table shows approximately 180,000 distinct CDR3 sequences, 15% to 20% of which occur a single time. Under 2.5% of the sample rests with the top ten.

Ficoll-Paque density gradient centrifugation was the method used to isolate PBMCs. General findings and caveats noted by the study authors: Some responding clones were found in pre-infection memory, which suggests that pre-existing cross-reactive memory T cells took part in the SARS-CoV-2 response. SARS-CoV-2 specificity of the second-wave clones peaking on day 37 was not confirmed. Clones that contracted from day 15 to 85 showed balanced CD4/CD8 phenotypes, whereas a second wave of clones that expanded from day 15 to 37 leaned towards CD4+. Contracting CD4+ clones appeared mostly in the CM and EM memory subsets, whereas CD8+ clones were enriched in EMRA. Only a couple of mild cases were covered in the study, and larger cohorts including severe cases with pre-infection samples were considered necessary.

This clonotype was recorded at least ten times. This clone's antigen is unknown. One base away there is no much larger clone; base qualities are not given. The TCR comes from an adult woman who had mild COVID-19 (a few samples of this study predate the infection). The sample titles of this study are shuffled in the database, so cell type and time point are left out; the donor was told from shared clones. Sequencing was done on a sample of PBMCs or a T cell subset sorted from them (not recorded which). The chain joins TRBV7-2 to TRBJ2-7, and possibly TRBD1, on 6 matching bases. The encoded CDR3 is CASSSRTVYEQYF. Read as DNA, the sequence is TGTGCCAGCAGCTCCCGGACAGTCTACGAGCAGTACTTC.